This T cell receptor (beta chain) was found in a study of OX40 agonist ivuxolimab in advanced cancers. Study summary: Three patients, one with hepatocellular carcinoma and two with cutaneous melanoma, achieved partial responses.

J lost 4 bases, V lost 4 bases, and 6 bases had no gene match. In germline, CDR1 is PRHDT, CDR2 FYEKMQ (reference sequence). The CDR3 sequence is 16 residues long. Produced via immunoSEQ multiplex PCR; TCRdb's table is partial and in-frame only. The table shows 15,000 to 20,000 clones, with 60% to 85% occurring only once. Sequences were derived from CD4+ or CD8+ T cells sorted from blood, sampled in a trial of the OX40 agonist ivuxolimab. This chain links TRBV13 with TRBJ2-5; 13 nucleotides line up with TRBD2. This sequence originates from an adult with an advanced solid tumor such as melanoma, head and neck, liver or kidney cancer. The CDR3 spells CASSYGTSGIRETQYF. The CDR3 DNA is TGTGCCAGCAGCTATGGGACTAGCGGGATCAGAGAGACCCAGTACTTC.